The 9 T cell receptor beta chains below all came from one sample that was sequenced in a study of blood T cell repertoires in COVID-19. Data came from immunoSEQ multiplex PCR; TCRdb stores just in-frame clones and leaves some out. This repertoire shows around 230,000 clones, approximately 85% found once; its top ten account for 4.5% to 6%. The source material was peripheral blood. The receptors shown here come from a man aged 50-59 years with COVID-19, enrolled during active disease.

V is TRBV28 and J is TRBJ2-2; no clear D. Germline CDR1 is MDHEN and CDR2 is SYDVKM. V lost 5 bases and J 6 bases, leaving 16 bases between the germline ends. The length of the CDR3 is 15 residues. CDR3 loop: CASSRGSLAPGELFF. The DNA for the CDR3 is TGTGCCAGCAGTCGAGGATCACTCGCCCCCGGGGAGCTGTTTTTT. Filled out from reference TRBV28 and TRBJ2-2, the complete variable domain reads DVKVTQSSRYLVKRTGEKVFLECVQDMDHENMFWYRQDPGLGLRLIYFSYDVKMKEKGDIPEGYSVSREKKERFSLILESASTNQTSMYLCASSRGSLAPGELFFGEGSRLTVL.

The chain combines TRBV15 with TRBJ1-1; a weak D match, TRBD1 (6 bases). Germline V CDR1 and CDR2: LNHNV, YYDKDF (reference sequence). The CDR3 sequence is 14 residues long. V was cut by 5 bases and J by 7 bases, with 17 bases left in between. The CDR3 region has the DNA TGTGCCACCAGCGTTACAGGGAGAGGGGATGAAGCTTTCTTT. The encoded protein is CATSVTGRGDEAFF.

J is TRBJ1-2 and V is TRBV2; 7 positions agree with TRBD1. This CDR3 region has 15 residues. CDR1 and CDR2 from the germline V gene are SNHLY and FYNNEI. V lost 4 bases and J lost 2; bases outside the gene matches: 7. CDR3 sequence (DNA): TGTGCCAGCAGTGGTTCCGGGACAGACAACTATGGCTACACCTTC. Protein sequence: CASSGSGTDNYGYTF.

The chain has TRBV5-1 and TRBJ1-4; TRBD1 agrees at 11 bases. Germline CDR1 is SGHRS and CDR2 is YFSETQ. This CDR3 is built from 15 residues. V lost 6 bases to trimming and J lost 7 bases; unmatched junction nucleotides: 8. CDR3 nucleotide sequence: TGCGCCAGCACAACCTCCGGGACAGGGGGTGAAAAACTGTTTTTT. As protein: CASTTSGTGGEKLFF. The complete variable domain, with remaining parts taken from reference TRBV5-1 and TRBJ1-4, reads KAGVTQTPRYLIKTRGQQVTLSCSPISGHRSVSWYQQTPGQGLQFLFEYFSETQRNKGNFPGRFSGRQFSNSRSEMNVSTLELGDSALYLCASTTSGTGGEKLFFGSGTQLSVL.

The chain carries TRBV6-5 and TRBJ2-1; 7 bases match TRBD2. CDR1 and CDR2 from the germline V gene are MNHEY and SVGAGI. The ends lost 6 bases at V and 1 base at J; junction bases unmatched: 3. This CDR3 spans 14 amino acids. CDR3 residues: CASRWGGSYNEQFF. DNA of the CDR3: TGTGCCAGCAGGTGGGGGGGTTCCTACAATGAGCAGTTCTTC.

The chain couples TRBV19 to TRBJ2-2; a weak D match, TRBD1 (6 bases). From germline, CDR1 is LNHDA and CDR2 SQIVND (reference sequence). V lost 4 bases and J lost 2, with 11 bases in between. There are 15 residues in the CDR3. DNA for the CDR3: TGTGCCAGTAGTACAGGGGTGGTCAACACCGGGGAGCTGTTTTTT. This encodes CASSTGVVNTGELFF.

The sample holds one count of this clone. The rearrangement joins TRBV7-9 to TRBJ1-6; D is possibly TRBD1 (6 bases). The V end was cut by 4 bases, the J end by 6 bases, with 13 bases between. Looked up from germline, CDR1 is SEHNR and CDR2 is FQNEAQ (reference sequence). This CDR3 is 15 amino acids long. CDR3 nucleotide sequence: TGTGCCAGCAGCTCACAGGGACAACTTAATTCACCCCTCCACTTT. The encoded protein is CASSSQGQLNSPLHF.

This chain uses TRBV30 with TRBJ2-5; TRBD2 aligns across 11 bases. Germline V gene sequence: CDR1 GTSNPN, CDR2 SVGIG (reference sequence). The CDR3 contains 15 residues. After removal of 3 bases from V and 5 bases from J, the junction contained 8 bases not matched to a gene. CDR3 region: CAWSISGGAWETQYF. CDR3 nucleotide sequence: TGTGCCTGGAGCATTAGCGGGGGGGCTTGGGAGACCCAGTACTTC.

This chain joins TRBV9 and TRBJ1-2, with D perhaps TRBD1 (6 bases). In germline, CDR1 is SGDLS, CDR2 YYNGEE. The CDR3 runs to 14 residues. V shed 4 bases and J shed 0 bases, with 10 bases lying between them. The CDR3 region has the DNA TGTGCCAGCAGCCCAGGACAGTCTAACTATGGCTACACCTTC. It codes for CASSPGQSNYGYTF.